This TCR beta chain was obtained from a study of cytomegalovirus exposure and HLA in healthy donors. CDR1 SGHAT and CDR2 FQNNGV come from the germline V gene. V gave up 5 bases and J gave up 8 bases; unmatched junction bases: 8. This CDR3 has 14 residues. In regard to this clone: Its specificity is not known.

Study results and limitations: According to a later analysis, most TCR beta chains associated with CMV appeared HLA-restricted. An Asian-associated ancestry cluster reportedly showed fewer N-insertions than the approximately 620-donor mean in a later analysis. Several of the most significant clusters appeared linked to common viral pathogens, based on a later analysis.

Primers: 60 Vbeta forward and 13 Jbeta reverse. Sequencing used immunoSEQ multiplex PCR; TCRdb keeps in-frame clones, though not all of them. The data show around 150,000 clones, with more than 75% seen just once and under 1.5% held by the top ten. This sequence was found in a male donor in good health and CMV-seronegative. The genes are TRBV11-2 and TRBJ2-2; TRBD1 matches at 7 bases. The sample was PBMCs. CDR3 coding DNA: TGTGCCAGCAGCAGCACAGGGGTTAGAGGGGAGCTGTTTTTT. Its protein product is CASSSTGVRGELFF.